A selection of T cell receptor beta chains follows, all from one sample in a study of blood T cell repertoires in COVID-19. The repertoire was sequenced with immunoSEQ multiplex PCR; TCRdb's copy has only in-frame clones and lacks some. The repertoire includes 300,000 to 350,000 clones, over 80% of them detected once, and over 6% sits in the top ten. Sample: peripheral blood. Source of these receptors: a woman aged 45-65 years with COVID-19, enrolled during active disease. CDR3s include the opening cysteine and the closing phenylalanine or tryptophan. Fields, in order: CDR3 protein, CDR3 DNA, V gene, clone size, J gene, D gene. The D gene is left open where the match is weak. The size of a clone is reported for some rows only, either as once, few or many, or as a class for expanded clones.

CDR3: CASSRTFSTGSSGNTIYF; DNA: TGTGCCAGCAGCCGAACCTTCAGCACAGGGTCTTCTGGAAACACCATATATTTT; V: TRBV6-6; size: .; J: TRBJ1-3; D: .
CDR3: CASSLRARETQYF; DNA: TGTGCCAGCAGCTTAAGAGCGCGGGAGACCCAGTACTTC; V: TRBV11-2; size: .; J: TRBJ2-5; D: .
CDR3: CASSLGQPWDEQYF; DNA: TGCGCCAGCAGCCTAGGACAGCCATGGGACGAGCAGTACTTC; V: TRBV5-1; size: once; J: TRBJ2-7; D: .
CDR3: CASGTGTGGNTGELFF; DNA: TGTGCTAGTGGAACCGGGACAGGGGGCAACACCGGGGAGCTGTTTTTT; V: TRBV12-5; size: few; J: TRBJ2-2; D: TRBD1
CDR3: CASSLWQGNSYEQYF; DNA: TGTGCCAGCAGCTTATGGCAGGGGAATAGTTACGAGCAGTACTTC; V: TRBV7-2; size: .; J: TRBJ2-7; D: .
CDR3: CASSQEGTGGTGELFF; DNA: TGTGCCAGCAGCCAAGAGGGGACAGGAGGCACCGGGGAGCTGTTTTTT; V: TRBV3-1/TRBV3-2; size: .; J: TRBJ2-2; D: TRBD1
CDR3: CATSRAAGSNEQFF; DNA: TGTGCCACCAGCAGAGCGGCGGGATCTAATGAGCAGTTCTTC; V: TRBV15; size: .; J: TRBJ2-1; D: .
CDR3: CASSQDKNSILNTEAFF; DNA: TGCGCCAGCAGCCAAGATAAGAACAGTATTTTGAACACTGAAGCTTTCTTT; V: TRBV4-1; size: .; J: TRBJ1-1; D: .
CDR3: CASSLGLGRGMNYGYTF; DNA: TGTGCCAGCAGCTTGGGACTCGGCAGGGGGATGAACTATGGCTACACCTTC; V: TRBV5-4; size: .; J: TRBJ1-2; D: TRBD1
CDR3: CASSYLEGPNYGYTF; DNA: TGTGCCAGCAGTTACTTGGAGGGGCCTAACTATGGCTACACCTTC; V: TRBV6-6; size: .; J: TRBJ1-2; D: .
CDR3: CAWSLGGAGGPAKNIQYF; DNA: TGTGCCTGGAGTTTAGGCGGAGCGGGAGGGCCGGCCAAAAACATTCAGTACTTC; V: TRBV30; size: .; J: TRBJ2-4; D: TRBD2
CDR3: CASSQRDRSYEQYF; DNA: TGCGCCAGCAGCCAGCGAGATCGGTCCTACGAGCAGTACTTC; V: TRBV4-1; size: once; J: TRBJ2-7; D: .
CDR3: CASSSRGSVDSPLHF; DNA: TGTGCCAGCAGCTCCCGAGGGTCTGTGGATTCACCCCTCCACTTT; V: TRBV7-9; size: .; J: TRBJ1-6; D: .
CDR3: CASSMRARHTNQPQHF; DNA: TGTGCCAGTAGTATGAGGGCCAGACATACCAATCAGCCCCAGCATTTT; V: TRBV19; size: .; J: TRBJ1-5; D: .
CDR3: CATSDLAGRATNEKLFF; DNA: TGTGCCACCAGTGATTTGGCGGGGAGAGCAACTAATGAAAAACTGTTTTTT; V: TRBV24-1; size: once; J: TRBJ1-4; D: .
CDR3: CASSPLPGGEQYF; DNA: TGTGCCAGCAGCCCCCTACCGGGGGGCGAGCAGTACTTC; V: TRBV9; size: .; J: TRBJ2-7; D: TRBD2
CDR3: CASRYLKDRGRGRSNQPQHF; DNA: TGTGCCAGTAGATACTTAAAGGACAGGGGGCGCGGGCGGAGCAATCAGCCCCAGCATTTT; V: TRBV19; size: .; J: TRBJ1-5; D: TRBD1
CDR3: CASSLEGGNQPQHF; DNA: TGTGCCAGCAGCTTAGAAGGAGGGAATCAGCCCCAGCATTTT; V: TRBV7-9; size: .; J: TRBJ1-5; D: .
CDR3: CASSFNPPVAPAGITEAFF; DNA: TGTGCCAGCAGCTTTAACCCCCCTGTCGCTCCGGCAGGGATCACTGAAGCTTTCTTT; V: TRBV11-2; size: .; J: TRBJ1-1; D: .
CDR3: CASSLQGWGAFF; DNA: TGTGCCAGCAGCCTACAGGGGTGGGGAGCTTTCTTT; V: TRBV12-3/TRBV12-4; size: .; J: TRBJ1-1; D: TRBD1
CDR3: CASSVGPGRETQYF; DNA: TGTGCCAGCAGCGTGGGACCCGGGAGAGAGACCCAGTACTTC; V: TRBV9; size: .; J: TRBJ2-5; D: .
CDR3: CAGGTGRGEKLFF; DNA: TGTGCCGGAGGTACAGGGAGGGGAGAAAAACTGTTTTTT; V: TRBV7-9; size: .; J: TRBJ1-4; D: .
CDR3: CASSRGDRSNQPQHF; DNA: TGTGCCAGCAGTCGGGGGGACAGGTCCAATCAGCCCCAGCATTTT; V: TRBV6-5; size: .; J: TRBJ1-5; D: TRBD1
CDR3: CASSLTGGAVAGELFF; DNA: TGTGCCAGCAGCTTGACAGGGGGCGCAGTGGCCGGGGAGCTGTTTTTT; V: TRBV7-8; size: .; J: TRBJ2-2; D: TRBD1
CDR3: CASSPTGVLNTEAFF; DNA: TGTGCCAGCTCACCAACAGGGGTCCTGAACACTGAAGCTTTCTTT; V: TRBV18; size: .; J: TRBJ1-1; D: TRBD1
CDR3: CASSHPGGDTEAFF; DNA: TGTGCCAGCAGCCATCCGGGGGGGGACACTGAAGCTTTCTTT; V: TRBV4-2; size: .; J: TRBJ1-1; D: .
CDR3: CSVETRRGYEQYF; DNA: TGCAGCGTTGAAACCCGCCGGGGGTACGAGCAGTACTTC; V: TRBV29-1; size: once; J: TRBJ2-7; D: .